These 6 T cell receptor beta chains originate from one sample sequenced in a study of blood T cell repertoires in COVID-19. TCRdb's table, derived via immunoSEQ multiplex PCR, lists solely in-frame clones and lacks some. Among under 70,000 clones listed, roughly three quarters were seen once. Sequenced material: peripheral blood. Source of these receptors: a woman older than 75 with active or convalescent COVID-19.

This clone was detected only a few times. Other DNA sequences in this sample translate to the same CDR3. The chain carries TRBV7-9 and TRBJ2-6; D call uncertain. CDR1 SEHNR and CDR2 FQNEAQ come from the germline V gene (reference sequence). V was trimmed by 5 bases and J by 2 bases, leaving 7 bases between them. The CDR3 sequence is 14 residues long. The CDR3 is CASSLPPGANVLTF. The CDR3 DNA sequence: TGTGCCAGCAGCCTACCTCCTGGGGCCAACGTCCTGACTTTC.

This clone was recorded a few times. This sequence joins TRBV2 and TRBJ1-1; D uncertain. CDR3 length: 13 amino acids. From germline, CDR1 is SNHLY and CDR2 FYNNEI. The V end lost 6 bases, the J end lost 0 bases, and 8 bases lay between the germline ends. CDR3 residues: CASRLGLNTEAFF. The CDR3 DNA sequence: TGTGCCAGCAGGTTGGGCCTGAACACTGAAGCTTTCTTT.

By proportion, this clone is medium-sized. J is TRBJ1-1 and V is TRBV2; TRBD1 might be the D (6 bases). In germline, CDR1 is SNHLY, CDR2 FYNNEI. CDR3 length equals 16 residues. Deletions cut 1 base from V and 0 bases from J, with 12 bases between. The CDR3 reads CASSEGQGRMNTEAFF. CDR3 nucleotide sequence: TGTGCCAGCAGTGAAGGCCAGGGGCGCATGAACACTGAAGCTTTCTTT.

The chain uses TRBV7-8 and TRBJ1-4; D unclear. V was shortened by 5 bases and J by 4 bases, with 14 bases between the two germline ends. Looked up from germline, CDR1 is SGHVS and CDR2 is FQNEAQ. CDR3 length: 15 residues. CDR3 amino acids: CASSLRRRINEKLFF. CDR3 sequence (DNA): TGTGCCAGCAGCCTCCGGCGGAGAATTAATGAAAAACTGTTTTTT.

The J gene is TRBJ2-5, the V gene TRBV5-1; 10 nucleotides agree with TRBD1. This CDR3 comprises 14 residues. J lost 5 bases, V lost 4 bases, and 5 bases had no gene match. Germline CDR1 SGHRS, CDR2 YFSETQ. CDR3 nucleotides: TGCGCCAGCAGCGCCCGGGACAGGGGTGAGACCCAGTACTTC. Translation gives CASSARDRGETQYF.

V usage is TRBV5-1 and J usage is TRBJ1-1; D is perhaps TRBD1 (5 bases). Trimming left V 4 bases short and J 5 bases short, with 21 bases between. The germline gives CDR1 SGHRS, CDR2 YFSETQ. The CDR3 is 16 residues long. CDR3 DNA: TGCGCCAGCAGCCATGTATCGGGGGACGGGGGAACTGAAGCTTTCTTT. It codes for CASSHVSGDGGTEAFF.